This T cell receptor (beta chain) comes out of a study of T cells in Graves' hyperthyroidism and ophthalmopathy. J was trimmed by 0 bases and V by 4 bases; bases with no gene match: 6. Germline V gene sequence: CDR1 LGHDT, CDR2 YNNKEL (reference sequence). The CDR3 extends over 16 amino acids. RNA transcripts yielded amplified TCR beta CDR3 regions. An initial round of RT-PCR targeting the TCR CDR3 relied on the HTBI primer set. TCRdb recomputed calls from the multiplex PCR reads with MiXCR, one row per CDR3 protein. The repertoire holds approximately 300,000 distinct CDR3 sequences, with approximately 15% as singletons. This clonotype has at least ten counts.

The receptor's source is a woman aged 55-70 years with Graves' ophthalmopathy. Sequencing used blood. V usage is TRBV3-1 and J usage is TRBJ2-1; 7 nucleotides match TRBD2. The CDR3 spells CASSRGTTSSYNEQFF. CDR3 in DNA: TGTGCCAGCAGCCGGGGGACTACCAGCTCCTACAATGAGCAGTTCTTC.